A single sample is the source of the 24 T cell receptor beta chains below, sequenced in a study of blood T cell repertoires in COVID-19. The protocol was immunoSEQ multiplex PCR, while the TCRdb copy is restricted to in-frame clones and leaves out a portion. The sample has 93,000 or so clones; more than 85% are singletons. The sample taken for sequencing was peripheral blood. These receptor sequences come from a human donor in a cohort sampled during active COVID-19.

This clone has more than one count but fewer than ten. The chain employs TRBV5-1 and TRBJ2-7; TRBD1 matches at 10 bases. V lost 4 bases, J lost 6 bases, and 10 bases stayed unmatched. Looked up from germline, CDR1 is SGHRS and CDR2 is YFSETQ. This CDR3 contains 15 residues. As DNA, the CDR3 is TGCGCCAGCAGCGAAAAGACAGGGGGCCTCGGCGAGCAGTACTTC. Its protein is CASSEKTGGLGEQYF.

The J gene is TRBJ2-7, the V gene TRBV5-1; D is possibly TRBD1 (6 bases). The germline V gene has CDR1 SGHRS and CDR2 YFSETQ. Trimming removed 2 bases at V and 0 bases at J, with 18 bases between. The CDR3 loop spans 17 amino acids. For the CDR3, the DNA is TGCGCCAGCAGCTTCTACGGTGGGTTGGACAGCTCCTACGAGCAGTACTTC. This gives the protein CASSFYGGLDSSYEQYF.

V and J are TRBV28 and TRBJ1-4; no definite D call. Germline loops: CDR1 MDHEN, CDR2 SYDVKM. This CDR3 region has 16 residues. The ends were cut back, 4 bases at V and 5 bases at J, with 17 bases in the middle. The CDR3: CASSYPHGRYNEKLFF. CDR3 bases: TGTGCCAGCAGTTACCCCCACGGGAGGTACAATGAAAAACTGTTTTTT.

This sequence joins TRBV28 and TRBJ2-1, with a possible D match to TRBD2 (5 bases). This CDR3 has 17 residues. Looked up from germline, CDR1 is MDHEN and CDR2 is SYDVKM. Trimming removed 2 bases from V and 5 bases from J, with 19 bases in between. The chain's CDR3 is CASSLVVSVGSHNEQFF. For the CDR3, the DNA is TGTGCCAGCAGTTTAGTCGTATCGGTGGGGAGCCACAATGAGCAGTTCTTC.

The gene calls are TRBV20-1 and TRBJ2-7; TRBD1 is a possible D gene (6 bases). From germline, CDR1 is DFQATT and CDR2 SNEGSKA (reference sequence). Trimming removed 5 bases from V and 5 bases from J, with 10 bases in between. The CDR3 runs 11 residues. For the CDR3, the DNA is TGCAGTGCTCAGGGGATCCACGAGCAGTACTTC. Translating it yields CSAQGIHEQYF.

The chain joins TRBV27 to TRBJ1-1; 8 bases map to TRBD1. CDR1 and CDR2 (germline): MNHEY, SMNVEV (reference sequence). This CDR3 is 15 amino acids long. V lost 4 bases to trimming and J lost 2 bases; unmatched junction nucleotides: 6. This chain's CDR3 is CASSSSGGVNTEAFF. The CDR3 DNA reads TGTGCCAGCAGTTCTTCAGGGGGCGTTAACACTGAAGCTTTCTTT.

The CDR3 DNA follows: TGTGCCAGCAGTTTATCAGGGGGCAATCAGCCCCAGCATTTT. Translated, it gives CASSLSGGNQPQHF. V is TRBV28 and J is TRBJ1-5, with D perhaps TRBD1 (6 bases). The CDR3 spans 14 residues. The ends were cut back, 1 base at V and 2 bases at J, with 6 bases in the middle. Germline V gives CDR1 MDHEN, CDR2 SYDVKM.

This clone is a singleton in its sample. The chain has TRBV19 and TRBJ1-1, with D perhaps matching TRBD1 (6 bases). V was trimmed by 4 bases and J by 1 base, leaving 16 bases between them. Germline V CDR1 and CDR2: LNHDA, SQIVND (reference sequence). The CDR3 length is 16 residues. CDR3: CASSTAVGQRNTEAFF. The CDR3 bases are TGTGCCAGTAGTACCGCAGTCGGACAGAGGAACACTGAAGCTTTCTTT.

This clone has only a few counts. The rearrangement links TRBV5-1 to TRBJ2-7; 7 bases match TRBD1. The CDR3 is 15 residues long. The germline CDR1 and CDR2 sequences are SGHRS and YFSETQ. The J segment lost 2 bases and the V segment lost 0 bases, leaving 5 bases of the junction unmatched. The CDR3 loop reads CASSLARGPAYEQYF. The CDR3 DNA reads as TGCGCCAGCAGCTTGGCTAGGGGGCCAGCCTACGAGCAGTACTTC. Complete variable domain (other parts from reference TRBV5-1 and TRBJ2-7): KAGVTQTPRYLIKTRGQQVTLSCSPISGHRSVSWYQQTPGQGLQFLFEYFSETQRNKGNFPGRFSGRQFSNSRSEMNVSTLELGDSALYLCASSLARGPAYEQYFGPGTRLTVT.

The table lists this clone with a count of one. The same CDR3 also results from other DNA sequences found in this sample. The chain couples TRBV27 to TRBJ2-7, with 8 bases aligning to TRBD1. The CDR3 length is 14 residues. Germline V gene sequence: CDR1 MNHEY, CDR2 SMNVEV (reference sequence). Trimming removed 2 bases from V and 3 bases from J; junction bases left unmatched: 3. CDR3 loop: CASSLRTGSYEQYF. The DNA of the CDR3 is TGTGCCAGCAGTTTACGGACAGGGAGCTACGAGCAGTACTTC.

In this sample, this clone turned up once. The chain links TRBV24-1 to TRBJ2-1; 7 nucleotides agree with TRBD2. The length of the CDR3 is 13 residues. Looked up from germline, CDR1 is KGHDR and CDR2 is SFDVKD. Losses at the gene ends were 2 bases for V and 11 bases for J; bases not matched to a gene: 5. CDR3 in amino acids: CATSDWTRAQQFF. CDR3 sequence (DNA): TGTGCCACCAGTGATTGGACTAGAGCGCAGCAGTTCTTC.

The rearrangement links TRBV19 to TRBJ2-3; weak D call: TRBD1 (6 bases). The germline V and J ends were trimmed by 5 bases and 4 bases, with 13 bases remaining between them. The CDR3 loop spans 14 amino acids. CDR1 and CDR2 from the germline V gene are LNHDA and SQIVND (reference sequence). CDR3 residues: CASSPNRVPDTQYF. The CDR3, as DNA: TGTGCCAGTAGTCCGAACAGGGTTCCAGATACGCAGTATTTT.

CDR3 DNA sequence: TGTGCCAGCAGCCCGGGACTAGCGGTCCATGAGCAGTTCTTC. The encoded protein is CASSPGLAVHEQFF. V gene TRBV4-2 combines with J gene TRBJ2-1, with TRBD2 identical over 11 bases. V was pared by 4 bases and J by 8 bases, with 4 bases of the junction left unmatched. Germline CDR1 and CDR2: LGHNA and YNFKEQ. There are 14 residues in the CDR3.

The V gene is TRBV5-1, the J gene TRBJ2-6; D may be TRBD2 (5 bases). The CDR3 consists of 15 residues. Germline V CDR1 and CDR2: SGHRS, YFSETQ. V was clipped by 4 bases and J by 4 bases, with 12 bases between them. In DNA, the CDR3 is TGCGCCAGCAGCCTTGGAGCGGCCGGGGCCAACGTCCTGACTTTC. It is translated as CASSLGAAGANVLTF.

The chain carries TRBV4-1 and TRBJ2-7, with 9 bases fitting TRBD1. V lost 3 bases, J lost 2 bases, and 2 bases stayed unmatched. Germline CDR1 is MGHRA and CDR2 is YSYEKL. The length of the CDR3 is 14 residues. Here the CDR3 reads CASSHGTGPYEQYF. The CDR3 DNA reads TGCGCCAGCAGCCACGGGACAGGGCCCTACGAGCAGTACTTC.

The chain uses TRBV7-9 and TRBJ1-5; a possible D gene is TRBD1 (6 bases). There are 13 residues in the CDR3. The V end lost 7 bases, the J end lost 3 bases, and 10 bases lay between the germline ends. Germline-derived CDR1 and CDR2 are SEHNR and FQNEAQ (reference sequence). CDR3 amino acids: CASKQGNNQPQHF. In DNA form, the CDR3 reads TGTGCCAGCAAACAGGGTAACAATCAGCCCCAGCATTTT. Looking up the rest from reference TRBV7-9 and TRBJ1-5 gives the full variable domain: DTGVSQNPRHKITKRGQNVTFRCDPISEHNRLYWYRQTLGQGPEFLTYFQNEAQLEKSRLLSDRFSAERPKGSFSTLEIQRTEQGDSAMYLCASKQGNNQPQHFGDGTRLSIL.

V gene TRBV7-6 combines with J gene TRBJ2-3, with TRBD2 matching over 12 bases. V lost 5 bases, J lost 7 bases, and 10 bases stayed unmatched. Germline V gene data show CDR1 as SGHVS and CDR2 as FNYEAQ. CDR3 length: 16 amino acids. The CDR3 loop is CASSPWTSGDANTQYF. The CDR3 DNA follows: TGTGCCAGCAGCCCCTGGACTAGCGGGGACGCCAATACGCAGTATTTT.

The CDR3 here is CASSPTVTISGNTIYF. CDR3 nucleotides: TGTGCCAGCTCGCCGACAGTCACGATCTCTGGAAACACCATATATTTT. This chain uses TRBV18 with TRBJ1-3; D is possibly TRBD1 (5 bases). Trimming stripped 6 bases from V and 0 bases from J, with 15 bases between. The germline gives CDR1 KGHSH, CDR2 LQKENI. The CDR3 covers 16 residues.

This chain connects TRBV12-3 or TRBV12-4 to TRBJ2-3, with D maybe TRBD2 (5 bases). The CDR3 spans 13 residues. V lost 3 bases and J 3 bases, leaving 7 bases between the germline ends. DNA of the CDR3: TGTGCCAGCAGTTTCGAGGGAACAGATACGCAGTATTTT. The encoded protein is CASSFEGTDTQYF.

The chain combines TRBV19 with TRBJ2-3; 9 bases are shared with TRBD2. After removal of 5 bases from V and 6 bases from J, the junction contained 9 bases not matched to a gene. CDR3 length: 15 amino acids. Germline V gene lookup returns CDR1 LNHDA and CDR2 SQIVND (reference sequence). The CDR3 sequence is CASSPVAGGMDTQYF. CDR3 bases: TGTGCCAGTAGTCCCGTGGCGGGGGGGATGGATACGCAGTATTTT.

This clone appeared a few times. The chain links TRBV19 to TRBJ1-4, with D perhaps matching TRBD1 (6 bases). Germline CDR1 is LNHDA and CDR2 is SQIVND (reference sequence). V was trimmed by 6 bases and J by 4 bases, leaving 12 bases between them. The CDR3 has 14 residues. The CDR3 here is CASSPDRNNEKLFF. The CDR3 DNA reads TGTGCCAGTAGCCCTGACAGGAATAATGAAAAACTGTTTTTT.

The V and J genes are TRBV3-1 (or the pseudogene TRBV3-2) and TRBJ1-2, with a tentative D call TRBD1 (5 bases). The CDR3 totals 14 residues. Germline CDR1 is LGHDT and CDR2 is YNNKEL (reference sequence). Trimming removed 4 bases from V and 7 bases from J, with 16 bases in between. The CDR3 region is CASSPYSGSGGYTF. Written as DNA, the CDR3 is TGTGCCAGCAGCCCATACTCAGGGTCAGGTGGCTACACCTTC.

This sequence joins TRBV29-1 and TRBJ2-5, with D possibly being TRBD2 (6 bases). The CDR3 runs to 15 residues. Germline V gives CDR1 SQVTM, CDR2 ANQGSEA. V was pared by 6 bases and J by 2 bases, with 19 bases between. The CDR3 sequence is CSVRLRGFGQETQYF. CDR3 DNA sequence: TGCAGCGTCCGGTTACGGGGGTTTGGGCAAGAGACCCAGTACTTC.

The genes are TRBV19 and TRBJ2-6, with D uncertain. Per the germline V gene, CDR1 is LNHDA and CDR2 is SQIVND (reference sequence). The ends were cut back, 1 base at V and 0 bases at J, with 7 bases in the middle. This CDR3 contains 16 residues. The DNA for the CDR3 is TGTGCCAGTAGTATAGCGGTTGGCTCTGGGGCCAACGTCCTGACTTTC. This translates into CASSIAVGSGANVLTF.